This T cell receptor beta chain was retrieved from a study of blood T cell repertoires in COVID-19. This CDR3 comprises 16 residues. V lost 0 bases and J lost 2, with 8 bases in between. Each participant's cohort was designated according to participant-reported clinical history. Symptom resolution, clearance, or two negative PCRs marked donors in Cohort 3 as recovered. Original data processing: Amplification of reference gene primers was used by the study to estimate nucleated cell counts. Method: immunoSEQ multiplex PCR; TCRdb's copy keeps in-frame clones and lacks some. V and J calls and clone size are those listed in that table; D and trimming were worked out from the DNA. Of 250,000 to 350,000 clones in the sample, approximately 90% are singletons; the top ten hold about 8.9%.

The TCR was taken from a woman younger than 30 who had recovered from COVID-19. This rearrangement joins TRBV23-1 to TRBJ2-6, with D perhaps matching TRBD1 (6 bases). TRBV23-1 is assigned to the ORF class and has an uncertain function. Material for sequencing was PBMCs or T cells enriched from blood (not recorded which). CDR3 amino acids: CASSQSAGAGANVLTF. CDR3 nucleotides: TGCGCCAGCAGTCAATCGGCAGGGGCTGGGGCCAACGTCCTGACTTTC.